Below are 14 T cell receptor beta chains sequenced from a single sample in a study of OX40 agonist ivuxolimab in advanced cancers. Preparation of the library involved the immunoSEQ multiplex PCR assay. TCRdb limited this immuneACCESS table to in-frame rearrangements with V and J called. A share of clones is missing; checked studies link under half to unresolved V genes, and the rest is unexplained. For this sample there are around 84,000 clones; just over 90% appear just once. Roughly 0.42% of the sample belongs to the ten largest clones. Sample: CD4+ or CD8+ T cells sorted from blood, taken in a trial of the OX40 agonist ivuxolimab. Receptors were obtained from an adult with an advanced solid tumor such as melanoma, head and neck, liver or kidney cancer.

The chain combines TRBV11-3 with TRBJ2-7; 7 positions match TRBD1. CDR1 SGHNT and CDR2 YENEEA come from the germline V gene. With V trimmed by 5 bases and J by 3 bases, 10 bases remained unmatched. The CDR3 has 15 residues. For the CDR3, the DNA is TGTGCCAGCAGCCCCAGGACAGGAATTCGCTACGAGCAGTACTTC. Amino acid sequence: CASSPRTGIRYEQYF.

The genes are TRBV29-1 and TRBJ2-7; D possibly corresponds to TRBD2 (5 bases). Per germline, CDR1 SQVTM and CDR2 ANQGSEA. V was shortened by 4 bases and J by 11 bases, with 15 bases between the two germline ends. This CDR3 is built from 11 residues. The DNA for the CDR3 is TGCAGCGTTGGTTTCGGGGATTGGGAGTACTTC. Protein: CSVGFGDWEYF.

This chain uses TRBV29-1 with TRBJ2-3, with 7 nucleotides matching TRBD2. The CDR3 totals 14 residues. CDR1 and CDR2 (germline): SQVTM, ANQGSEA. The J segment lost 2 bases and the V segment lost 3 bases, leaving 5 bases of the junction unmatched. The CDR3 nucleotides are TGCAGCGTTGATGGGGCGGGAGCCACAGATACGCAGTATTTT. It encodes CSVDGAGATDTQYF.

The J gene is TRBJ2-3, the V gene TRBV19; D is possibly TRBD1 or TRBD2 (5 bases each). There are 12 residues in the CDR3. Germline assignment: CDR1 LNHDA and CDR2 SQIVND (reference sequence). The V and J ends lost 8 bases and 3 bases respectively, with 9 bases between them. The CDR3 is CASVGDTDTQYF. Written as DNA, the CDR3 is TGTGCCAGTGTGGGGGATACAGATACGCAGTATTTT.

V is TRBV2 and J is TRBJ1-5; D unclear. The CDR3 has 17 residues. Germline assignment: CDR1 SNHLY and CDR2 FYNNEI. V was shortened by 4 bases and J by 1 base, with 17 bases between the two germline ends. The CDR3 is CASSGRRTGTSNQPQHF. The CDR3 DNA is TGTGCCAGCAGTGGGAGGCGGACCGGTACGAGCAATCAGCCCCAGCATTTT. Full variable domain (outside the CDR3, taken from reference TRBV2 and TRBJ1-5): EPEVTQTPSHQVTQMGQEVILRCVPISNHLYFYWYRQILGQKVEFLVSFYNNEISEKSEIFDDQFSVERPDGSNFTLKIRSTKLEDSAMYFCASSGRRTGTSNQPQHFGDGTRLSIL.

This chain links TRBV7-2 with TRBJ2-5; TRBD1 aligns across 7 bases. V shed 3 bases and J 2 bases; nucleotides not matched to a gene: 9. Germline V gene sequence: CDR1 SGHTA, CDR2 FQGNSA. The CDR3 runs 16 residues. The CDR3 is CASSFQGVASQETQYF. The CDR3 DNA is TGTGCCAGCAGCTTCCAGGGGGTGGCATCTCAAGAGACCCAGTACTTC.

The chain combines TRBV10-3 with TRBJ1-2; D might be TRBD1 (5 bases). Looked up from germline, CDR1 is ENHRY and CDR2 is SYGVKD. Trimming left V 8 bases short and J 4 bases short, with 14 bases between. The CDR3 has 13 amino acids. CDR3 coding DNA: TGTGCCATCTACCAGGGTTCGGGCTATGGCTACACCTTC. It specifies CAIYQGSGYGYTF.

CDR3 protein: CASRKDGTDTQYF. The DNA for the CDR3 is TGTGCCAGCAGAAAGGACGGCACAGATACGCAGTATTTT. This chain uses TRBV6-5 with TRBJ2-3; D gene unclear. With 6 bases removed from V and 1 base from J, the gap between germline ends came to 8 bases. This CDR3 contains 13 residues. CDR1 and CDR2 from the germline V gene are MNHEY and SVGAGI.

The CDR3, as DNA: TGTGCCAGCAGCGCCGACCGGGTTAGGGAGCAGTTCTTC. Its protein product is CASSADRVREQFF. The chain employs TRBV7-3 and TRBJ2-1; D uncertain. Germline CDR1 SGHTA, CDR2 FQGTGA. The CDR3 spans 13 residues. The V and J ends lost 5 bases and 10 bases respectively, with 15 bases between them.

This chain joins TRBV9 and TRBJ2-3; D call uncertain. V lost 0 bases, J lost 2 bases, and 10 bases lay in between. Germline V gives CDR1 SGDLS, CDR2 YYNGEE. The CDR3 is 15 residues long. Here the CDR3 reads CASSVELYFTDTQYF. CDR3 nucleotide sequence: TGTGCCAGCAGCGTAGAGCTCTATTTCACAGATACGCAGTATTTT.

The chain combines TRBV7-9 with TRBJ1-4; D might be TRBD1 (5 bases). The CDR3 loop spans 17 amino acids. Germline V gives CDR1 SEHNR, CDR2 FQNEAQ (reference sequence). V lost 4 bases and J lost 0, with 15 bases in between. CDR3 coding DNA: TGTGCCAGCAGCTCGGGACTGAAGTATGCAACTAATGAAAAACTGTTTTTT. It translates to CASSSGLKYATNEKLFF.

This chain links TRBV10-3 with TRBJ1-3, with D hard to call. The CDR3 totals 13 residues. The germline CDR1 and CDR2 sequences are ENHRY and SYGVKD. Trimming left V 4 bases short and J 8 bases short, with 12 bases between. DNA of the CDR3: TGTGCCATCAGTGGGAGGATCGGGGACACCATATATTTT. Encoded protein: CAISGRIGDTIYF.

The chain combines TRBV28 with TRBJ1-2; 8 bases are a match to TRBD1. Germline CDR1 is MDHEN and CDR2 is SYDVKM. This CDR3 contains 15 residues. V trimming: 5 bases; J trimming: 0 bases; junction bases outside the gene matches: 5. The CDR3 region is CASSGQGLANYGYTF. Here the CDR3 DNA reads TGTGCCAGCAGTGGACAGGGCCTAGCTAACTATGGCTACACCTTC.

This rearrangement joins TRBV4-1 to TRBJ2-1, with 12 bases fitting TRBD2. From germline, CDR1 is MGHRA and CDR2 YSYEKL. Trimming cost V 2 bases and J 8 bases; bases outside gene matches: 13. The CDR3 is made up of 18 amino acids. Here the CDR3 reads CASSQIESPSGGAYEQFF. The DNA of the CDR3 is TGCGCCAGCAGCCAAATCGAGTCCCCTAGCGGGGGGGCCTATGAGCAGTTCTTC.